This T cell receptor (beta chain) was sequenced for a study of shared clonotypes between healthy human individuals. Selected positively for CCR7 and CD45RO-negative, naive CD8 cells excluded terminally differentiated effector memory CD45RA+ cells. The CDR3 spans 11 residues. CDR1 is SQVTM, CDR2 ANQGSEA, per germline. V was shortened by 5 bases and J by 4 bases, with 6 bases between the two germline ends. Only in-frame clones appear in the TCRdb table, and some are missing; sequencing was by immunoSEQ multiplex PCR. There are approximately 1.9 million clones in the sample; around 93% occur only once, and under 2% lies in the top ten.

This TCR was recovered from a man between 18 and 29 years old in good health. Some clones in this sample may be carry-over from other donors' samples. Sequencing was done on a sample of naive CD8+ T cells from PBMCs. V and J are TRBV29-1 and TRBJ2-1, with no clear D. In DNA form, the CDR3 reads TGCAGCGTTACAAATTACAATGAGCAGTTCTTC. Translating gives CSVTNYNEQFF.